Following are 11 T cell receptor beta chains from one sample sequenced in a study of blood T cell repertoires in COVID-19. Using immunoSEQ multiplex PCR, the repertoire was profiled, and TCRdb retains in-frame clones only, with some absent. The sample includes around 300,000 clones, approximately 88% of them seen just once. Input material: PBMCs or T cells enriched from blood (not recorded which). All receptors derive from a man aged 30 to 45 who had recovered from COVID-19.

This chain links TRBV10-1 with TRBJ2-2, with D unclear. The germline gives CDR1 WNHNN, CDR2 SYGVQD (reference sequence). Trimming took 2 bases from V and 5 from J, leaving 6 bases between them. The CDR3 is 13 amino acids. The CDR3 region is CASSERATGELFF. The DNA for the CDR3 is TGCGCCAGCAGTGAGAGAGCAACCGGGGAGCTGTTTTTT.

In nucleotides, the CDR3 is TGTGCCAGCAGCCCGACAGGGGGCGCGGATGGCTACACCTTC. This sequence encodes CASSPTGGADGYTF. The chain employs TRBV7-9 and TRBJ1-2; 10 bases align to TRBD1. The germline V gene has CDR1 SEHNR and CDR2 FQNEAQ (reference sequence). This CDR3 region has 14 residues. V was clipped by 5 bases and J by 6 bases; unmatched bases: 6. The full variable domain, completed using reference TRBV7-9 and TRBJ1-2, is DTGVSQNPRHKITKRGQNVTFRCDPISEHNRLYWYRQTLGQGPEFLTYFQNEAQLEKSRLLSDRFSAERPKGSFSTLEIQRTEQGDSAMYLCASSPTGGADGYTFGSGTRLTVV.

This clone was recorded once. The J gene is TRBJ2-2, the V gene TRBV24-1; a possible D gene is TRBD1 (6 bases). Trimming removed 4 bases at V and 5 bases at J, with 10 bases between. The germline CDR1 and CDR2 sequences are KGHDR and SFDVKD. This CDR3 is built from 14 residues. The CDR3 DNA follows: TGTGCCACCAGTGACCACAGGGTTACCGGGGAGCTGTTTTTT. It specifies CATSDHRVTGELFF.

This clone has more than one count but fewer than ten. The chain links TRBV5-4 to TRBJ2-3, with TRBD2 identical over 12 bases. Germline V lookup: CDR1 SGHNT, CDR2 YYREEE (reference sequence). V lost 2 bases, J lost 0 bases, and 10 bases stayed unmatched. The CDR3 runs to 19 residues. DNA for the CDR3: TGTGCCAGCAGCTTCCCCGGGGCTAGCGGGGGGGTTAGCACAGATACGCAGTATTTT. Translated: CASSFPGASGGVSTDTQYF.

This clone was detected only a few times. CDR3 protein: CATSARDRGSYNEQFF. Written as DNA, the CDR3 is TGTGCCACCAGTGCTAGGGACAGGGGCTCCTACAATGAGCAGTTCTTC. The rearrangement uses TRBV24-1 and TRBJ2-1, with 10 nucleotides matching TRBD1. The CDR3 extends over 16 amino acids. Germline V gene data show CDR1 as KGHDR and CDR2 as SFDVKD. V dropped 5 bases and J dropped 0; count of bases not matched to a gene: 3.

This clone is a singleton in its sample. This chain uses TRBV2 with TRBJ1-5, with D possibly TRBD1 on 6 matching bases. This CDR3 has 15 amino acids. Trimming removed 6 bases at V and 2 bases at J, with 14 bases between. Germline CDR1 SNHLY, CDR2 FYNNEI. The CDR3 sequence: CASREQGHGNQPQHF. The CDR3 DNA is TGTGCCAGCAGGGAACAGGGTCATGGCAATCAGCCCCAGCATTTT.

The genes are TRBV28 and TRBJ1-1, with D tentatively TRBD1 (6 bases). Looked up from germline, CDR1 is MDHEN and CDR2 is SYDVKM. This CDR3 region has 12 residues. The germline V and J ends were trimmed by 7 bases and 4 bases, with 10 bases remaining between them. The CDR3 loop is CASTGGLTEAFF. CDR3 DNA: TGTGCCAGCACGGGGGGGCTCACTGAAGCTTTCTTT. Full variable domain (remainder filled in from reference TRBV28 and TRBJ1-1): DVKVTQSSRYLVKRTGEKVFLECVQDMDHENMFWYRQDPGLGLRLIYFSYDVKMKEKGDIPEGYSVSREKKERFSLILESASTNQTSMYLCASTGGLTEAFFGQGTRLTVV.

The gene calls are TRBV9 and TRBJ2-3; the match to TRBD2 covers 8 bases. The CDR3 extends over 14 amino acids. The V gene end was trimmed by 4 bases and the J gene end by 6 bases; junction bases not matched to a gene: 7. Per the germline V gene, CDR1 is SGDLS and CDR2 is YYNGEE. CDR3 loop: CASSPRLASDTQYF. CDR3 sequence (DNA): TGTGCCAGCAGCCCCCGACTAGCGTCCGATACGCAGTATTTT.

This clone occurred a few times. This chain connects TRBV5-6 to TRBJ1-6; 8 bases agree with TRBD1. CDR3 length: 15 amino acids. CDR1 is SGHDT, CDR2 YYEEEE, per germline. The V and J ends lost 3 bases and 7 bases, in that order; junction bases with no gene match: 6. The CDR3 coding sequence is TGTGCCAGCAGCTCAGGACAGGGACAAAATTCACCCCTCCACTTT. It is translated as CASSSGQGQNSPLHF.

This clone has only one observation. This chain links TRBV11-3 with TRBJ2-2; possibly TRBD1 for D (5 bases). V was pared by 5 bases and J by 6 bases, with 13 bases between. CDR1 is SGHNT and CDR2 is YENEEA in the germline V gene. This CDR3 comprises 14 residues. The CDR3 reads CASSPQGYSGELFF. CDR3 nucleotides: TGTGCCAGCAGCCCCCAGGGTTATTCCGGGGAGCTGTTTTTT.

V usage is TRBV28 and J usage is TRBJ2-6; D uncertain. With 2 bases removed from V and 3 bases from J, the gap between germline ends came to 5 bases. The CDR3 has 14 residues. Germline CDR1 MDHEN, CDR2 SYDVKM. CDR3 nucleotide sequence: TGTGCCAGCAGTTTAGTCAGTGGGGCCAACGTCCTGACTTTC. This translates into CASSLVSGANVLTF.